This TCR beta chain stems from a study of spatial heterogeneity in lung cancer (dated by TCRdb to between 2019 and 2020). About the investigation overall: More beta-chain than alpha-chain transcripts were consistently detected, likely reflecting higher beta-chain transcript abundance. In tumor regions, TCR transcript counts showed a strong correlation with a T cell transcriptional module score from matched bulk RNA-seq. TCR repertoire features were related to nonsynonymous mutation counts determined by whole-exome sequencing of tumor tissue. In the raw uncorrected reads, each unique combination of TCR and UMI appeared more than ten times on average. Both alpha and beta chains were TCR-sequenced in around 220 tumor regions, around 64 matched nontumor lung samples and approximately 50 PBMC samples obtained at surgery. The study quantitatively compared TCR alpha and beta repertoires across multiple tumor regions, matched nontumor lung and blood in non-small cell lung cancer. What the work shows at the level of the full study, not this receptor alone: TCR-seq was estimated to cover only roughly 7% of tumor T cells for alpha chains and 12% to 15% for beta chains. Counts of ubiquitous and regional expanded TCRs correlated with counts of ubiquitous and regional nonsynonymous mutations, respectively. Additional single-cell paired TCR alpha and beta sequencing was considered necessary to confirm, at a functional level, the hypothesis that regional TCRs recognize regional mutations. A correlation was observed between the number of expanded intratumoral alpha and beta TCRs and the tumor nonsynonymous mutation count.

The method behind the library was 5' RACE. The sample was run on a NextSeq 500. In the TCR library protocol, a unique molecular identifier was attached to each TCR cDNA molecule so that PCR and sequencing errors could be corrected. The original pipeline was this. TCR identification, UMI-based error correction and CDR3 extraction were all carried out with Decombinator tools. TCRs above a frequency of 2 per 1,000, corresponding to the top 1% of the tumor frequency distribution, were defined as expanded. Expanded tumor TCRs statistically deemed absent (corrected P<0.05) from at least one tumor region were classed as regional, and all other expanded tumor TCRs were classed as ubiquitous. Each repertoire was subsampled 100 times to 5,000 TCRs, after which Renyi diversity was computed with the R vegan package. To build CDR3 similarity networks, amino acid triplet string-kernel similarity was used, and CDR3s were connected when their pairwise similarity was above 0.82. The public reads were quality trimmed at Q25 with fastp and then assembled into clones with MiXCR by TCRdb, keeping productive beta chains. Every distinct CDR3 protein forms one entry, paired with its most common genes and DNA. TCRdb's processing, not the study's, gives the V and J calls here. The sample yields 8,000 or so distinct CDR3 sequences; approximately 9% were counted once. The ten most abundant clones make up over 7.5% of the sample.

Interpreted using the paper, the time point label stands for: sample taken at primary tumor resection. The donors were fewer than 90 patients from the lung TRACERx cohort who had early-stage, untreated non-small cell lung cancer. For TCR sequencing, whole RNA was extracted from tumor and nontumor lung tissue, or from cryopreserved PBMC samples, and no cell sorting was done. Only patients for whom sufficient RNA was available from at least two tumor regions were selected for TCR sequencing. Before selection, tumor and adjacent nontumor lung specimens were reviewed by a lung pathologist. Compared with the rest of its sample, this clonotype is medium-sized (0.01 to 0.1%). The antigen this receptor binds is unknown. Nothing much larger sits one base from this clone, and base qualities are not available. There are 14 amino acids in the CDR3, from cysteine to phenylalanine inclusive. Only the CDR3 part of the read is kept: 42 bases, read in frame from the first base. Trimming takes 2 bases from V and 0 bases from J, and the germline ends sit 11 bases apart. CDR1 DFQATT and CDR2 SNEGSKA are derived from the germline V gene (reference sequence).

Sequences were derived from lung tumor tissue, sampled at surgery. This clonotype was obtained from a male donor with early-stage non-small cell lung cancer. Recombination joined TRBV20-1 with TRBJ2-7, with the D segment identity uncertain. CDR3 region: CSARKDPSSYEQYF. The DNA is as follows: TGCAGTGCTAGAAAGGACCCGAGCTCCTACGAGCAGTACTTC.